This passage covers 26 T cell receptor beta chains from one sample sequenced in a study of read filtering for tumor transcriptome and immune sequencing. From 300 to 400 ng of RNA, a library with molecular barcoded alpha/delta and beta/gamma adaptors was made. MiXCR was run by TCRdb on the reads, yielding one entry per CDR3 protein. The table has approximately 65,000 distinct CDR3 sequences, approximately 15% seen once. Input material: a population of CD138-negative cells sorted from bone marrow. The receptors here all came from a donor at least 40 years old with multiple myeloma.

A word on this clonotype: A much larger clone differs from this one at a single base, so this may be a read error. The genes are TRBV7-9 and TRBJ1-5, with D possibly being TRBD1 (5 bases). The CDR3 totals 15 residues. V was clipped by 4 bases and J by 3 bases, with 13 bases between them. From germline, CDR1 is SEHNR and CDR2 FQNEAQ (reference sequence). The CDR3 protein is CASSSGAGPNQPQHF. The CDR3 region has the DNA TGTGCCAGCAGCTCTGGCGCGGGGCCCAATCAGCCCCAGCATTTT.

The table lists this clonotype with many counts. The chain joins TRBV14 to TRBJ1-2, with D unresolved. The CDR3 is 13 amino acids. Trimming removed 6 bases from V and 2 bases from J, with 10 bases in between. Germline CDR1 SGHDN, CDR2 FVKESK. CDR3: CASSRTSNYGYTF. CDR3 in DNA: TGTGCCAGCAGTCGGACTTCGAACTATGGCTACACCTTC.

This clonotype was observed a handful of times. This may be a read error: a much more frequent sequence differs by one nucleotide. J is TRBJ1-2 and V is TRBV30; D possibly corresponds to TRBD1 (6 bases). The length of the CDR3 is 16 residues. Germline loops: CDR1 GTSNPN, CDR2 SVGIG (reference sequence). The CDR3 sequence: CAWSESSGVRADGYAF. The CDR3 nucleotides are TGTGCCTGGAGTGAGTCTTCAGGGGTGAGAGCGGATGGCTACGCCTTC.

About this clonotype: One junction end does not reproduce the germline sequence, and a read error may be involved. The chain couples TRBV7-6 to TRBJ1-2; perhaps TRBD1 as D (6 bases). CDR3 size: 13 residues. Germline V gives CDR1 SGHVS, CDR2 FNYEAQ. As DNA, the CDR3 is TGTGCCAGTTCCACAGGGTACGACTATTGCTACACCTTC. Its translation is CASSTGYDYCYTF.

This clonotype was seen ten or more times. The chain combines TRBV20-1 with TRBJ2-1, with TRBD2 matching 10 bases. The germline gives CDR1 DFQATT, CDR2 SNEGSKA (reference sequence). The CDR3 is 16 amino acids. Trimming removed 4 bases from V and 3 bases from J; junction bases left unmatched: 9. CDR3 sequence: CSATSPTSGRYNEQFF. CDR3 DNA: TGCAGTGCTACCTCCCCGACTAGCGGGCGCTACAATGAGCAGTTCTTC.

This clonotype showed up many times. CDR3 sequence (DNA): TGTGCCAGCAGTTACTCGAGGGGAGGGGCAGGGGGCAGCTATGGCTACACCTTC. This translates into CASSYSRGGAGGSYGYTF. The J gene is TRBJ1-2, the V gene TRBV6-5; 8 bases fit TRBD1. The length of the CDR3 is 18 residues. J gave up 4 bases and V 0 bases, and 13 bases lay outside the gene matches. From germline, CDR1 is MNHEY and CDR2 SVGAGI.

In this sample, this clonotype turned up many times. This chain uses TRBV3-1 with TRBJ1-1, with a tentative D call TRBD1 (6 bases). This CDR3 has 14 amino acids. The germline CDR1 and CDR2 sequences are LGHDT and YNNKEL (reference sequence). V lost 0 bases and J lost 5, with 10 bases in between. CDR3 amino acids: CASSQEQGRTEAFF. The CDR3 DNA is TGTGCCAGCAGCCAAGAACAGGGTCGGACTGAAGCTTTCTTT.

This clonotype came up many times. The genes are TRBV29-1 and TRBJ2-5, with D unresolved. The CDR3 totals 14 residues. Trimming took off 5 bases at V and 1 base at J, with 14 bases between the two ends. Germline CDR1 reads SQVTM; CDR2 reads ANQGSEA. CDR3 nucleotides: TGCAGCGTTACGCCGCAAGGAACCCAAGAGACCCAGTACTTC. Translating it yields CSVTPQGTQETQYF.

This clonotype was found many times. The chain has TRBV5-1 and TRBJ2-5; D not resolved. CDR3 length equals 12 residues. Germline CDR1 reads SGHRS; CDR2 reads YFSETQ. The V gene lost 0 bases and the J gene lost 4 bases, with 4 bases spanning the gap. CDR3 sequence: CASSLGLETQYF. The CDR3, as DNA: TGCGCCAGCAGCTTGGGGCTAGAGACCCAGTACTTC.

This clonotype has ten or more counts. The chain links TRBV5-1 to TRBJ2-1, with D uncertain. The germline CDR1 and CDR2 sequences are SGHRS and YFSETQ. The V and J ends lost 3 bases and 10 bases respectively, with 11 bases between them. The CDR3 is 12 residues long. CDR3 sequence: CASSWTLEEQFF. DNA of the CDR3: TGCGCCAGCAGCTGGACCCTAGAGGAGCAGTTCTTC.

This clonotype was recorded many times. The rearrangement joins TRBV5-1 to TRBJ2-5; D is possibly TRBD1 (6 bases). This CDR3 is built from 14 residues. CDR1 is SGHRS, CDR2 YFSETQ, per germline. Trimming removed 2 bases at V and 1 base at J, with 9 bases between. CDR3 residues: CASSFQGSQETQYF. CDR3 nucleotides: TGCGCCAGCAGCTTCCAGGGGAGCCAAGAGACCCAGTACTTC.

This clonotype showed up just once. This may be a read error, as it is one base from a much larger clone. The gene calls are TRBV12-3 or TRBV12-4 and TRBJ2-7; D gene unclear. The CDR3 extends over 13 amino acids. V lost 5 bases and J 2 bases, leaving 10 bases between the germline ends. CDR3 DNA sequence: TGTGCCAGCAGTGGGTCGGACCCCTACGAGCAGTACTTC. Its translation is CASSGSDPYEQYF.

This clonotype has at least ten counts. The rearrangement joins TRBV6-5 to TRBJ1-4, with 8 bases that match TRBD1. The CDR3 contains 16 residues. V lost 6 bases and J lost 6; bases outside the gene matches: 12. CDR1 MNHEY and CDR2 SVGAGI come from the germline V gene. CDR3 DNA: TGTGCCAGCAGCTCTGGACAGGGCGACTGGGATGAAAAACTGTTTTTT. Protein: CASSSGQGDWDEKLFF.

With regard to this clonotype: This may be a read error: a much more frequent sequence differs by one nucleotide. V gene TRBV29-1 combines with J gene TRBJ2-7; the D is unclear. This CDR3 contains 13 residues. Germline values: CDR1 SQVTM, CDR2 ANQGSEA. CDR3 in amino acids: CSVGGPGSYERYF. Written as DNA, the CDR3 is TGCAGCGTTGGGGGTCCGGGCTCCTACGAGCGGTACTTC.

As for this clonotype: Without the conserved terminal phenylalanine or tryptophan, this CDR3 likely stems from a read error. The chain joins TRBV29-1 to TRBJ2-5, with D tentatively TRBD2 (6 bases). The V end was cut by 4 bases, the J end by 0 bases, with 9 bases between. The germline gives CDR1 SQVTM, CDR2 ANQGSEA. The CDR3 runs 13 residues. Here the CDR3 DNA reads TGCAGCGTTGGGGGGACTTACCAAGAGACCCAGTACCTC. The encoded protein is CSVGGTYQETQYL.

The chain combines TRBV20-1 with TRBJ1-2; 12 bases are shared with TRBD1. The V and J ends lost 5 bases and 3 bases, in that order; junction bases with no gene match: 10. The CDR3 is 16 residues long. Looked up from germline, CDR1 is DFQATT and CDR2 is SNEGSKA (reference sequence). The CDR3 DNA sequence: TGCAGTGCTTCCGGGACAGGGGGCGCTGGGGACTATGGCTACACCTTC. The encoded protein is CSASGTGGAGDYGYTF.

The chain is built from TRBV27 and TRBJ2-3; D tentatively fits TRBD1 or TRBD2 (5 bases each). The CDR3 runs 14 residues. Germline-derived CDR1 and CDR2 are MNHEY and SMNVEV (reference sequence). V was cut by 3 bases and J by 0 bases, with 7 bases left in between. CDR3 in DNA: TGTGCCAGCAGTTTTGGGGACAGCACAGATACGCAGTATTTT. It yields the protein CASSFGDSTDTQYF.

The rearrangement uses TRBV27 and TRBJ1-1, with 10 bases identical to TRBD1. Trimming took 7 bases from V and 6 from J; bases not matched to a gene: 5. This CDR3 region has 13 residues. Germline CDR1 and CDR2: MNHEY and SMNVEV (reference sequence). The CDR3 reads CASTQTGGSEAFF. CDR3 nucleotide sequence: TGTGCCAGCACCCAGACAGGGGGCTCTGAAGCTTTCTTT.

This clonotype was seen at least ten times. The chain employs TRBV29-1 and TRBJ2-3; 8 nucleotides match TRBD2. The V and J ends lost 2 bases and 0 bases, in that order; junction bases with no gene match: 4. CDR1 and CDR2 (germline): SQVTM, ANQGSEA. This CDR3 spans 15 amino acids. As DNA, the CDR3 is TGCAGCGTTGAATCGCGGGAGGCTAGCACAGATACGCAGTATTTT. Protein sequence: CSVESREASTDTQYF.

This clonotype has ten or more counts. The chain uses TRBV24-1 and TRBJ2-6, with TRBD1 matching over 9 bases. The CDR3 contains 16 residues. Germline CDR1 and CDR2: KGHDR and SFDVKD. The ends lost 6 bases at V and 2 bases at J; junction bases unmatched: 4. CDR3 sequence: CATSRTGVAGANVLTF. The CDR3 nucleotides are TGTGCCACCAGTAGGACAGGGGTGGCTGGGGCCAACGTCCTGACTTTC.

The CDR3 region has the DNA TGCAGTGCCCTAGCGTCCCGCACAGATACGCAGTATTTT. Amino acids: CSALASRTDTQYF. The genes are TRBV20-1 and TRBJ2-3, with D possibly TRBD2 on 6 matching bases. Germline V gene data show CDR1 as DFQATT and CDR2 as SNEGSKA (reference sequence). This CDR3 spans 13 amino acids. V was cut by 6 bases and J by 1 base, with 11 bases left in between.

The table lists this clonotype with many counts. V and J are TRBV11-3 and TRBJ1-1, with D possibly TRBD1 on 5 matching bases. V lost 5 bases and J lost 6, with 16 bases in between. CDR1 is SGHNT, CDR2 YENEEA, per germline. The CDR3 contains 14 residues. The CDR3 DNA is TGTGCCAGCAGCCCAGGGTGGGGCCGGGCTGAAGCTTTCTTT. Encoded protein: CASSPGWGRAEAFF.

There are many counts of this clonotype. V and J are TRBV28 and TRBJ1-4, with D unclear. The CDR3 spans 13 residues. CDR1 and CDR2 from the germline V gene are MDHEN and SYDVKM. V lost 5 bases and J 7 bases, leaving 11 bases between the germline ends. The CDR3 nucleotides read TGTGCCAGCAGTCAGCCGGGGAGTGAAAAACTGTTTTTT. It encodes CASSQPGSEKLFF.

This clonotype showed up many times. The chain joins TRBV6-1 to TRBJ1-2; TRBD1 might be the D (6 bases). Germline V gives CDR1 MNHNS, CDR2 SASEGT. The CDR3 contains 14 residues. V was trimmed by 0 bases and J by 5 bases, leaving 10 bases between them. The DNA for the CDR3 is TGTGCCAGCAGTGAAGCACAGGGTGATTATGGCTACACCTTC. It codes for CASSEAQGDYGYTF.

This chain links TRBV4-3 with TRBJ2-1, with 11 bases aligning to TRBD2. This CDR3 region has 18 residues. CDR1 is LGHNA and CDR2 is YSLEER in the germline V gene. V shed 0 bases and J 4 bases; nucleotides not matched to a gene: 8. The CDR3 region has the DNA TGCGCCAGCAGCCAAGATCGGGGGACTAGCGGCCTATACAATGAGCAGTTCTTC. Translation: CASSQDRGTSGLYNEQFF.

This clonotype occurred many times. The chain combines TRBV7-2 with TRBJ1-1; the D is unclear. Trimming left V 0 bases short and J 0 bases short, with 11 bases between. This CDR3 has 16 residues. Per germline, CDR1 SGHTA and CDR2 FQGNSA. The CDR3 sequence: CASSLAAGPMNTEAFF. The CDR3 DNA is TGTGCCAGCAGCTTAGCGGCGGGCCCCATGAACACTGAAGCTTTCTTT.